The 23 T cell receptor beta chains reported below all come from one sample, sequenced in a study of OX40 agonist ivuxolimab in advanced cancers. Sequenced by immunoSEQ multiplex PCR; TCRdb stores in-frame clones only, minus some. This table holds 65,000 to 90,000 clones, 85% to 90% found once. The sample in question was CD4+ or CD8+ T cells sorted from blood, obtained in a trial of the OX40 agonist ivuxolimab. The receptors shown here come from an adult with an advanced solid tumor such as melanoma, head and neck, liver or kidney cancer.

The chain carries TRBV7-8 and TRBJ2-5; D remains unclear. The CDR3 has 12 amino acids. V lost 3 bases to trimming and J lost 4 bases, with 6 bases between them. Per the germline V gene, CDR1 is SGHVS and CDR2 is FQNEAQ. In nucleotides, the CDR3 is TGTGCCAGCAGCTTGGGGTCAGAGACCCAGTACTTC. Its translation is CASSLGSETQYF.

The chain joins TRBV27 to TRBJ1-4; 8 bases map to TRBD1. CDR3 length: 14 amino acids. From germline, CDR1 is MNHEY and CDR2 SMNVEV (reference sequence). V lost 6 bases and J lost 6; bases outside the gene matches: 6. The CDR3 here is CASSRSGGHEKLFF. The CDR3 DNA is TGTGCCAGCAGCCGATCAGGGGGCCATGAAAAACTGTTTTTT.

The chain couples TRBV6-5 to TRBJ2-2; D not resolved. V lost 0 bases and J 4 bases, leaving 12 bases between the germline ends. Germline V gene data show CDR1 as MNHEY and CDR2 as SVGAGI. This CDR3 has 16 amino acids. The CDR3 sequence is CASSYSMSPPTGELFF. The CDR3 DNA reads TGTGCCAGCAGTTACTCGATGAGCCCCCCCACCGGGGAGCTGTTTTTT.

The J gene is TRBJ2-3, the V gene TRBV9; TRBD2 matches at 9 bases. J was trimmed by 0 bases and V by 2 bases; bases with no gene match: 1. The CDR3 is 15 amino acids. Looked up from germline, CDR1 is SGDLS and CDR2 is YYNGEE. In DNA form, the CDR3 reads TGTGCCAGCAGCGTCCTAGCGGGGAGCACAGATACGCAGTATTTT. Its protein is CASSVLAGSTDTQYF.

The genes are TRBV7-9 and TRBJ2-2, with 9 bases lining up with TRBD1. Germline CDR1 and CDR2: SEHNR and FQNEAQ (reference sequence). The length of the CDR3 is 14 residues. Trimming took 7 bases from V and 3 from J; bases not matched to a gene: 3. CDR3 nucleotides: TGTGCCAGCAACAGGGGGCTTGACACCGGGGAGCTGTTTTTT. Its translation: CASNRGLDTGELFF.

This chain uses TRBV19 with TRBJ2-2; TRBD2 matches 9 bases. The junction had 5 bases not matched to a gene; V was cut back by 5 bases and J by 4 bases. This CDR3 has 15 residues. CDR1 and CDR2 from the germline V gene are LNHDA and SQIVND (reference sequence). In DNA form, the CDR3 reads TGTGCCAGTAGTGGGCTAGCGGGATTCACCGGGGAGCTGTTTTTT. Translation: CASSGLAGFTGELFF. Looking up the rest from reference TRBV19 and TRBJ2-2 gives the full variable domain: DGGITQSPKYLFRKEGQNVTLSCEQNLNHDAMYWYRQDPGQGLRLIYYSQIVNDFQKGDIAEGYSVSREKKESFPLTVTSAQKNPTAFYLCASSGLAGFTGELFFGEGSRLTVL.

The V and J genes are TRBV9 and TRBJ2-1, with 11 bases fitting TRBD2. The CDR3 is 18 residues long. V shed 4 bases and J 2 bases; nucleotides not matched to a gene: 11. CDR1 is SGDLS, CDR2 YYNGEE, per germline. The CDR3 protein is CASSPNYPGLAAYNEQFF. For the CDR3, the DNA is TGTGCCAGCAGCCCAAACTATCCGGGACTAGCGGCCTACAATGAGCAGTTCTTC. The full variable domain, rest sourced from reference TRBV9 and TRBJ2-1, is DSGVTQTPKHLITATGQRVTLRCSPRSGDLSVYWYQQSLDQGLQFLIQYYNGEERAKGNILERFSAQQFPDLHSELNLSSLELGDSALYFCASSPNYPGLAAYNEQFFGPGTRLTVL.

This clone was seen only a few times. The chain links TRBV29-1 to TRBJ2-1, with 14 bases lining up with TRBD2. This CDR3 comprises 13 residues. With 7 bases clipped from V and 7 bases from J, the junction kept 3 bases outside the gene matches. Looked up from germline, CDR1 is SQVTM and CDR2 is ANQGSEA. The CDR3 region is CSGGLAGVNEQFF. The CDR3 nucleotides are TGCAGCGGGGGACTAGCGGGAGTTAATGAGCAGTTCTTC.

CDR3 DNA: TGTGCCAGCAGCTTAGCGGCAGGACCGGGCTACACCTTC. This encodes CASSLAAGPGYTF. The rearrangement joins TRBV7-9 to TRBJ1-2; no clear D gene. This CDR3 region has 13 residues. Deletions cut 0 bases from V and 8 bases from J, with 10 bases between. Per germline, CDR1 SEHNR and CDR2 FQNEAQ (reference sequence). Looking up the rest from reference TRBV7-9 and TRBJ1-2 gives the full variable domain: DTGVSQNPRHKITKRGQNVTFRCDPISEHNRLYWYRQTLGQGPEFLTYFQNEAQLEKSRLLSDRFSAERPKGSFSTLEIQRTEQGDSAMYLCASSLAAGPGYTFGSGTRLTVV.

The gene calls are TRBV6-1 and TRBJ2-7, with D possibly being TRBD1 (6 bases). CDR3 length: 15 residues. The V gene lost 3 bases and the J gene lost 0 bases, with 12 bases spanning the gap. Germline CDR1 reads MNHNS; CDR2 reads SASEGT. CDR3 DNA sequence: TGTGCCAGCAGTGAGACCGGGACACCCTCCTACGAGCAGTACTTC. It codes for CASSETGTPSYEQYF.

This chain joins TRBV7-9 and TRBJ1-2; D is unresolved. The CDR3 has 13 amino acids. V was clipped by 2 bases and J by 1 base, with 5 bases between them. Per germline, CDR1 SEHNR and CDR2 FQNEAQ (reference sequence). Here the CDR3 DNA reads TGTGCCAGCAGCTTATCCGATAACTATGGCTACACCTTC. The encoded protein is CASSLSDNYGYTF.

This chain connects TRBV7-3 to TRBJ2-3; perhaps TRBD1 as D (5 bases). V gave up 6 bases and J gave up 0 bases, with 16 bases separating them. CDR1 is SGHTA, CDR2 FQGTGA, per germline. This CDR3 is built from 16 residues. CDR3 in DNA: TGTGCCAGCAGTCTCGTTGGGCAGGGAAGCACAGATACGCAGTATTTT. Translated, it gives CASSLVGQGSTDTQYF.

This chain uses TRBV6-5 with TRBJ2-3; 9 bases are a match to TRBD2. Looked up from germline, CDR1 is MNHEY and CDR2 is SVGAGI. The CDR3 totals 15 residues. Losses at the gene ends were 5 bases for V and 0 bases for J; bases not matched to a gene: 3. This CDR3 reads CASSPSGASTDTQYF. CDR3 DNA sequence: TGTGCCAGCAGTCCTAGCGGGGCTAGCACAGATACGCAGTATTTT.

The chain uses TRBV19 and TRBJ2-1, with 10 bases identical to TRBD2. Germline CDR1 and CDR2: LNHDA and SQIVND (reference sequence). The CDR3 is made up of 14 amino acids. V was pared by 9 bases and J by 7 bases, with 9 bases of the junction left unmatched. The CDR3 DNA reads as TGTGCCAGCGAGGGACTAGCGCGGACGAATGAGCAGTTCTTC. Its translation is CASEGLARTNEQFF. Based on the CDR3 plus reference TRBV19 and TRBJ2-1, the full variable domain is DGGITQSPKYLFRKEGQNVTLSCEQNLNHDAMYWYRQDPGQGLRLIYYSQIVNDFQKGDIAEGYSVSREKKESFPLTVTSAQKNPTAFYLCASEGLARTNEQFFGPGTRLTVL.

With respect to this clone: Other nucleotide sequences in the sample specify the same CDR3. The chain carries TRBV5-1 and TRBJ1-2, with D possibly being TRBD1 (6 bases). The ends were cut back, 1 base at V and 6 bases at J, with 10 bases in the middle. The CDR3 contains 13 residues. In germline, CDR1 is SGHRS, CDR2 YFSETQ. The CDR3 DNA reads TGCGCCAGCAGCTTGTTTCCAGGGGATGGCTACACCTTC. Its translation is CASSLFPGDGYTF.

The V call is TRBV11-3, the J call TRBJ2-3; TRBD2 aligns across 7 bases. Losses at the gene ends were 5 bases for V and 5 bases for J; bases not matched to a gene: 10. The germline gives CDR1 SGHNT, CDR2 YENEEA. This CDR3 is 15 amino acids long. This CDR3 is CASSPRGVLVDTQYF. DNA for the CDR3: TGTGCCAGCAGCCCCCGGGGGGTCCTCGTAGATACGCAGTATTTT.

The chain joins TRBV7-9 to TRBJ2-5; D gene ambiguous. The CDR3 extends over 11 amino acids. Germline V gene data show CDR1 as SEHNR and CDR2 as FQNEAQ (reference sequence). V was shortened by 11 bases and J by 2 bases, with 9 bases between the two germline ends. The CDR3, as DNA: TGTGCCGGCTCCCTACAAGAGACCCAGTACTTC. It translates to CAGSLQETQYF. The full variable domain, in which reference TRBV7-9 and TRBJ2-5 provide the parts outside the CDR3, is DTGVSQNPRHKITKRGQNVTFRCDPISEHNRLYWYRQTLGQGPEFLTYFQNEAQLEKSRLLSDRFSAERPKGSFSTLEIQRTEQGDSAMYLCAGSLQETQYFGPGTRLLVL.

The chain recombines TRBV6-1 with TRBJ2-3; 12 nucleotides agree with TRBD1. CDR3 length: 19 residues. Germline CDR1 MNHNS, CDR2 SASEGT. Germline trimming cut 2 bases from V and 3 bases from J; bases unmatched to any gene: 12. CDR3 loop: CASSEWGTGGAGPTDTQYF. In nucleotides, the CDR3 is TGTGCCAGCAGTGAATGGGGGACAGGGGGCGCGGGGCCGACAGATACGCAGTATTTT.

The chain couples TRBV19 to TRBJ2-1; the D is unclear. V lost 5 bases, J lost 0 bases, and 5 bases lay in between. The CDR3 extends over 13 amino acids. Germline values: CDR1 LNHDA, CDR2 SQIVND (reference sequence). CDR3 coding DNA: TGTGCCAGTAGTCCCGGCTCCTACAATGAGCAGTTCTTC. It translates to CASSPGSYNEQFF.

This clone occurred once. The chain carries TRBV5-1 and TRBJ2-1; 13 bases agree with TRBD2. Germline V gene data show CDR1 as SGHRS and CDR2 as YFSETQ. The trim removed 3 bases at V and 6 bases at J, leaving 3 bases unmatched. This CDR3 is built from 15 residues. The CDR3 DNA follows: TGCGCCAGCAGCTGGACTAGCGGGAGACTCAATGAGCAGTTCTTC. Protein: CASSWTSGRLNEQFF.

The V and J genes are TRBV6-5 and TRBJ2-7; D unclear. Germline lookup yields CDR1 MNHEY and CDR2 SVGAGI. Trimming took off 7 bases at V and 3 bases at J, with 7 bases between the two ends. The CDR3 consists of 11 residues. In nucleotides, the CDR3 is TGTGCCAGCATGGGCGACTACGAGCAGTACTTC. Its protein is CASMGDYEQYF.

This clone was picked up one time. The CDR3 region has the DNA TGTGCCAGCAGTCGGGACAGGGTGATTGAGGAGCAGTACTTC. This gives the protein CASSRDRVIEEQYF. The chain links TRBV6-6 to TRBJ2-7, with 9 bases matching TRBD1. CDR1 is MNHNY, CDR2 SVGAGI, per germline (reference sequence). CDR3 length: 14 residues. The trim removed 5 bases at V and 7 bases at J, leaving 9 bases unmatched.

The chain uses TRBV21-1 and TRBJ2-2; the table's D call TRBD2 went unverified against the DNA. TRBV21-1 is described as a pseudogene. The CDR3 loop spans 14 amino acids. As DNA, the CDR3 is TGTGCCAGCAGTCCGCGGGGGCTCACCGGGGAGCTGTTTTTT. It yields the protein CASSPRGLTGELFF.